A selection of T cell receptor beta chains follows, all from one sample in a study of blood T cells in healthy people across ages. TCRdb passed the 5' RACE reads through MiXCR, listing each CDR3 protein once. The sample has around 1,600,000 distinct CDR3 sequences, around 40% seen once. Sample: blood. Receptors were obtained from a young woman in good health. Each CDR3 is given with its conserved first and last residue. Each record gives: CDR3 DNA, CDR3 protein, V gene, J gene, clone size, D gene. The D gene is left open where the match is weak. For some rows the clone size is stated as once, few or many, or as a class when expanded; others skip it.

CDR3 DNA: TGCGCCAGCAGCTCCCTCCAAGAGACCCAGTACTTC; CDR3 protein: CASSSLQETQYF; V gene: TRBV7-2; J gene: TRBJ2-5; clone size: many; D gene: -
CDR3 DNA: TGTGCCAGCAGTTTAAGTACCGGGCCCGCTGGTGAGCAGTTCTTC; CDR3 protein: CASSLSTGPAGEQFF; V gene: TRBV27; J gene: TRBJ2-1; clone size: -; D gene: -
CDR3 DNA: TGTGCCAGCAGCGCCTTCAGGGATAACGGCTACACCTTC; CDR3 protein: CASSAFRDNGYTF; V gene: TRBV5-6; J gene: TRBJ1-2; clone size: few; D gene: -
CDR3 DNA: TGTGCCAGCTCACCCGAGGGACTAGCGGGGACCTACGAGCAGTACTTC; CDR3 protein: CASSPEGLAGTYEQYF; V gene: TRBV18; J gene: TRBJ2-7; clone size: -; D gene: TRBD2
CDR3 DNA: TGTGCCAGCAGCTTAGTGTTGAGTGGGGACACAGATACGCAGTATTTT; CDR3 protein: CASSLVLSGDTDTQYF; V gene: TRBV11-2; J gene: TRBJ2-3; clone size: few; D gene: -
CDR3 DNA: TGTGCCAGCAGTCCCTCGTTTAGCGGGAAATTTTGGGGCTACAATGAGCAGTACTTC; CDR3 protein: CASSPSFSGKFWGYNEQYF; V gene: TRBV5-8; J gene: TRBJ2-7; clone size: -; D gene: TRBD2
CDR3 DNA: TGTGCCAGCAGTTTAGTGTGGGATTCGAGGGGGGTCTTCGACGAGCAGTACTTC; CDR3 protein: CASSLVWDSRGVFDEQYF; V gene: TRBV27; J gene: TRBJ2-7; clone size: -; D gene: -
CDR3 DNA: TGTGCCATCAACCCCGGGACAGCTTCCTACGAGCAGTACTTC; CDR3 protein: CAINPGTASYEQYF; V gene: TRBV10-3; J gene: TRBJ2-7; clone size: few; D gene: TRBD1
CDR3 DNA: TGTGCTACCAGCAGAGAGACAAGGGACAATGAGCAGTACTTC; CDR3 protein: CATSRETRDNEQYF; V gene: TRBV15; J gene: TRBJ2-7; clone size: -; D gene: -
CDR3 DNA: TGTGCCAGCAGCCGAGCTACAGGGCCGGAAAAACTGTTTTTT; CDR3 protein: CASSRATGPEKLFF; V gene: TRBV14; J gene: TRBJ1-4; clone size: -; D gene: -
CDR3 DNA: TGCGCCAGCAAACGGGACAGGGCCTACGAGCAGTACTTC; CDR3 protein: CASKRDRAYEQYF; V gene: TRBV5-1; J gene: TRBJ2-7; clone size: -; D gene: TRBD1
CDR3 DNA: TGCGCCAGCAGCCAAGCAGCGGGACCTAGCTCCTACGAGCAGTACTTC; CDR3 protein: CASSQAAGPSSYEQYF; V gene: TRBV4-1; J gene: TRBJ2-7; clone size: -; D gene: TRBD2
CDR3 DNA: TGTGCCAGCAGTGACCAGACCACCTACGAGCAGTACTTC; CDR3 protein: CASSDQTTYEQYF; V gene: TRBV6-2/TRBV6-3; J gene: TRBJ2-7; clone size: -; D gene: -
CDR3 DNA: TGTGCCAGCAATGGGGGGGAGCCCTACGAGCAGTACTTC; CDR3 protein: CASNGGEPYEQYF; V gene: TRBV28; J gene: TRBJ2-7; clone size: once; D gene: TRBD2
CDR3 DNA: TGTGCCAGCAGCGACATATTCTCCTACGAGCAGTACTTC; CDR3 protein: CASSDIFSYEQYF; V gene: TRBV27; J gene: TRBJ2-7; clone size: few; D gene: -
CDR3 DNA: TGCAGTGCTAGCGGGGGGACTAGCGGGGACCCCCTGGTTTCGCAGTATTTT; CDR3 protein: CSASGGTSGDPLVSQYF; V gene: TRBV20-1; J gene: TRBJ2-3; clone size: -; D gene: TRBD2
CDR3 DNA: TGTGCCAGCAGTGAAGGGAGATCCTGGCTAGGAAACACCATATATTTT; CDR3 protein: CASSEGRSWLGNTIYF; V gene: TRBV6-1; J gene: TRBJ1-3; clone size: -; D gene: -
CDR3 DNA: TGTGCCAGCAGCCCAGGGACTAGCGGATTCTACGAGCAGTACTTC; CDR3 protein: CASSPGTSGFYEQYF; V gene: TRBV3-1; J gene: TRBJ2-7; clone size: few; D gene: TRBD2
CDR3 DNA: TGTACCACCAGCCCGGACTCGAACTATGGCTACACCTTC; CDR3 protein: CTTSPDSNYGYTF; V gene: TRBV15; J gene: TRBJ1-2; clone size: -; D gene: -
CDR3 DNA: TGTGCCAGCAGCGCCTCCCTAGGGCAGTACAATGAGCAGTTCTTC; CDR3 protein: CASSASLGQYNEQFF; V gene: TRBV9; J gene: TRBJ2-1; clone size: few; D gene: -
CDR3 DNA: TGCGCCAGCAGCCTTAACGGGGGGACCACAGATACGCAGTATTTT; CDR3 protein: CASSLNGGTTDTQYF; V gene: TRBV5-1; J gene: TRBJ2-3; clone size: few; D gene: TRBD2
CDR3 DNA: TGTGCCTGGAGTTGGGGGGGCCTTAACACTGAAGCTTTCTTT; CDR3 protein: CAWSWGGLNTEAFF; V gene: TRBV30; J gene: TRBJ1-1; clone size: -; D gene: -
CDR3 DNA: TGTGCCAGCAGCTTTAGGGACAGGGTATGGGATGAGACCCAGTACTTC; CDR3 protein: CASSFRDRVWDETQYF; V gene: TRBV5-5; J gene: TRBJ2-5; clone size: -; D gene: TRBD1
CDR3 DNA: TGCAGTGCTCGTCGGACAGGCGGTCACACTGAAGCTTTCTTT; CDR3 protein: CSARRTGGHTEAFF; V gene: TRBV20-1; J gene: TRBJ1-1; clone size: -; D gene: TRBD1
CDR3 DNA: TGTGCCAGCAGTTACGGGCGGGGGGTTAGCACAGATACGCAGTATTTT; CDR3 protein: CASSYGRGVSTDTQYF; V gene: TRBV6-6; J gene: TRBJ2-3; clone size: -; D gene: TRBD2
CDR3 DNA: TGTGCCAGTGGGGTCGGGGTGGGGCCCTACAATGAGCAGTTCTTC; CDR3 protein: CASGVGVGPYNEQFF; V gene: TRBV9; J gene: TRBJ2-1; clone size: -; D gene: -
CDR3 DNA: TGTGCCAGCAGCTTTCCCGCAAGCGGGAGTACCGGGGAGCTGTTTTTT; CDR3 protein: CASSFPASGSTGELFF; V gene: TRBV7-9; J gene: TRBJ2-2; clone size: -; D gene: TRBD2
CDR3 DNA: TGCGCCAGCAGCCAACCCGGGACGGTCTACGAGCAGTACTTC; CDR3 protein: CASSQPGTVYEQYF; V gene: TRBV4-1; J gene: TRBJ2-7; clone size: -; D gene: -
CDR3 DNA: TGTGCCAGCAGTTCCAACGAGCTAGCGGGAGCTAGGAATGAGCAGTTCTTC; CDR3 protein: CASSSNELAGARNEQFF; V gene: TRBV6-2/TRBV6-3; J gene: TRBJ2-1; clone size: few; D gene: TRBD2
CDR3 DNA: TGTGCCAGCAACCCTTTGGGCGGACTAGCGGGTACAGATACGCAGTATTTT; CDR3 protein: CASNPLGGLAGTDTQYF; V gene: TRBV12-3/TRBV12-4; J gene: TRBJ2-3; clone size: -; D gene: TRBD2
CDR3 DNA: TGTGCCAGCAGCTGGGGAGGGACTAGCGGGAACGGTGAGCAGTTCTTC; CDR3 protein: CASSWGGTSGNGEQFF; V gene: TRBV7-2; J gene: TRBJ2-1; clone size: few; D gene: TRBD2
CDR3 DNA: TGCAGCGTTGGGGACAGCTCCTACGAGCAGTACTTC; CDR3 protein: CSVGDSSYEQYF; V gene: TRBV29-1; J gene: TRBJ2-7; clone size: many; D gene: TRBD1
CDR3 DNA: TGTGCCAGCAGCTTAGGTTTTGGGGGGGTTATCTACGAGCAGTACTTC; CDR3 protein: CASSLGFGGVIYEQYF; V gene: TRBV7-3; J gene: TRBJ2-7; clone size: -; D gene: TRBD2
CDR3 DNA: TGTGCCAGCCCCCAGGGGTACAATGAGCAGTTCTTC; CDR3 protein: CASPQGYNEQFF; V gene: TRBV7-9; J gene: TRBJ2-1; clone size: few; D gene: -
CDR3 DNA: TGTGCCAGCAGTTTAGGCGGGGAGAACACTGAAGCTTTCTTT; CDR3 protein: CASSLGGENTEAFF; V gene: TRBV12-3/TRBV12-4; J gene: TRBJ1-1; clone size: -; D gene: -
CDR3 DNA: TGTGCCAGCGGGGGAAGGGGACTGAACACTGAAGCTTTCTTT; CDR3 protein: CASGGRGLNTEAFF; V gene: TRBV28; J gene: TRBJ1-1; clone size: few; D gene: -
CDR3 DNA: TGCGCCAGCACCTTGCTCCCGGGACTAGGGGATTTCACCGGGGAGCTGTTTTTT; CDR3 protein: CASTLLPGLGDFTGELFF; V gene: TRBV4-1; J gene: TRBJ2-2; clone size: -; D gene: TRBD2
CDR3 DNA: TGTGCCACCAGCACTCGGTACAATGAGCAGTTCTTC; CDR3 protein: CATSTRYNEQFF; V gene: TRBV15; J gene: TRBJ2-1; clone size: few; D gene: -
CDR3 DNA: TGCGCCAGCAGGGTCCTAGTAGCCGACAATGAGCAGTACTTC; CDR3 protein: CASRVLVADNEQYF; V gene: TRBV4-1; J gene: TRBJ2-5; clone size: -; D gene: -
CDR3 DNA: TGCGCCAGCAGCTTGGGGGTCGGGAGCTCCTACAATAAGCAGTTCTTC; CDR3 protein: CASSLGVGSSYNKQFF; V gene: TRBV5-1; J gene: TRBJ2-1; clone size: -; D gene: -
CDR3 DNA: TGTGCCAGCAGTTCAGGACTAGCGGGCCAACAACCCCACGAGCAGTACTTC; CDR3 protein: CASSSGLAGQQPHEQYF; V gene: TRBV13; J gene: TRBJ2-7; clone size: -; D gene: TRBD2
CDR3 DNA: TGCAGTGCTACGTGCGAGTACGAGCAGTACTTC; CDR3 protein: CSATCEYEQYF; V gene: TRBV20-1; J gene: TRBJ2-7; clone size: -; D gene: -